This is a list of T cell receptor beta chains from one sample in a study of blood T cell repertoires in COVID-19. Measured with immunoSEQ multiplex PCR; TCRdb has only the in-frame clones, and not every one. The repertoire holds hundreds of thousands of clones, roughly 85% seen once, with approximately 5.1% in the top ten. The specimen was peripheral blood. The receptor source for this set is a man aged 50-60 years with COVID-19, enrolled during active disease. CDR3s include the opening cysteine and the closing phenylalanine or tryptophan. The D gene is left open where the match is weak. Expanded clones are given a class, and other clones once, few, many or no size at all.

d_gene	j_gene	v_gene	abundance	CDR3aa	CDR3nt
TRBD1	TRBJ1-1	TRBV5-5	.	CASSGDRKNTEAFF	TGTGCCAGCAGTGGGGACAGGAAGAACACTGAAGCTTTCTTT
.	TRBJ2-6	TRBV4-1	many	CASSQEAGSGANVLTF	TGCGCCAGCAGCCAAGAGGCAGGATCTGGGGCCAACGTCCTGACTTTC
.	TRBJ2-1	TRBV10-3	.	CAISAGTPLDEQFF	TGTGCCATCAGTGCTGGGACACCCTTGGATGAGCAGTTCTTC
TRBD1	TRBJ1-5	TRBV19	.	CASSKPGGARQPQHF	TGTGCCAGTAGTAAACCAGGGGGCGCGAGGCAGCCCCAGCATTTT
.	TRBJ1-2	TRBV6-5	.	CASSFEGGSGYTF	TGTGCCAGCAGTTTTGAGGGGGGGAGCGGCTACACCTTC
TRBD2	TRBJ2-2	TRBV29-1	.	CSVGSGGSHTGELFF	TGCAGCGTTGGAAGCGGGGGGTCACACACCGGGGAGCTGTTTTTT
.	TRBJ2-7	TRBV12-3/TRBV12-4	.	CASSLVRRGEQYF	TGTGCCAGCAGTTTAGTACGTAGGGGCGAGCAGTACTTC
.	TRBJ1-1	TRBV5-1	.	CASSKGTEVAFF	TGCGCCAGCAGTAAAGGAACCGAGGTAGCTTTCTTT
TRBD1	TRBJ1-2	TRBV25-1	.	CASTQGAGYTF	TGTGCCAGTACTCAGGGGGCCGGCTACACCTTC
TRBD1	TRBJ1-2	TRBV5-5	.	CASSNTGTGRYGYTF	TGTGCCAGCAGCAACACCGGGACAGGGCGCTATGGCTACACCTTC
.	TRBJ2-2	TRBV18	.	CASTSDGSRGTGELFF	TGTGCCAGCACCTCGGATGGGTCCAGGGGAACCGGGGAGCTGTTTTTT
.	TRBJ2-2	TRBV19	.	CASSIRGGWILGTGELFF	TGTGCCAGTAGTATACGGGGAGGTTGGATTCTGGGAACCGGGGAGCTGTTTTTT
.	TRBJ2-7	TRBV20-1	.	CSASWFRAPYEQYF	TGCAGTGCTAGTTGGTTCAGGGCGCCCTACGAGCAGTACTTC
TRBD1	TRBJ2-2	TRBV4-1	.	CASSQDPGQGATGELFF	TGCGCCAGCAGCCAAGATCCGGGGCAGGGGGCCACCGGGGAGCTGTTTTTT
TRBD2	TRBJ2-1	TRBV10-2	.	CASSEPTSGAYNEQFF	TGCGCCAGCAGTGAGCCGACTAGCGGGGCTTACAATGAGCAGTTCTTC
.	TRBJ1-5	TRBV2	.	CASSERRVRQPQHF	TGTGCCAGCAGTGAAAGGAGGGTTCGACAGCCCCAGCATTTT
.	TRBJ2-7	TRBV7-9	.	CASSEGHSYEQYF	TGTGCCAGCAGCGAAGGACATTCCTACGAGCAGTACTTC
TRBD1	TRBJ2-7	TRBV7-2	.	CASSTTGTGYEQYF	TGTGCCAGCAGTACAACAGGGACAGGTTACGAGCAGTACTTC
TRBD1	TRBJ1-6	TRBV27	once	CASSRGQGSPLHF	TGTGCCAGCAGTCGTGGACAGGGGTCACCCCTCCACTTT
TRBD2	TRBJ2-1	TRBV7-6	.	CASSPRRGGNYNEQFF	TGTGCCAGCAGCCCGCGACGGGGGGGGAACTACAATGAGCAGTTCTTC
.	TRBJ2-1	TRBV19	.	CASSSDSVLVTEQFF	TGTGCCAGTAGTAGTGATAGCGTTTTGGTTACTGAGCAGTTCTTC
TRBD1	TRBJ1-4	TRBV6-1	.	CASSDQAGGINEKLFF	TGTGCCAGCAGTGATCAAGCAGGGGGGATCAATGAAAAACTGTTTTTT
TRBD1	TRBJ1-1	TRBV2	.	CASRAGTGVATEAFF	TGTGCCAGCAGAGCCGGGACAGGGGTTGCCACTGAAGCTTTCTTT
.	TRBJ1-2	TRBV10-3	.	CAISQGSGYGYTF	TGTGCCATCAGTCAGGGATCGGGCTATGGCTACACCTTC
TRBD2	TRBJ2-5	TRBV11-2	.	CASSRTSGGYQETQYF	TGTGCCAGCAGCCGAACTAGCGGGGGGTACCAAGAGACCCAGTACTTC
TRBD1	TRBJ1-4	TRBV27	.	CASSPNRQGAEKLFF	TGTGCCAGCAGTCCCAACAGACAGGGGGCTGAAAAACTGTTTTTT